This T cell receptor beta chain was recorded in a study of T cell responses to AZD1222 COVID-19 vaccine. Turning to this clone: Its antigen is unidentified. Sequence at one end of the junction differs from germline and may be a read error.

This CDR3 has 19 amino acids. CDR1 is SGHAT, CDR2 FQNNGV, per germline. The protocol was immunoSEQ multiplex PCR, while the TCRdb copy is restricted to in-frame clones and leaves out a portion. The sample carries approximately 150,000 clones, approximately 92% recorded once. Study results and limitations: Clonal diversity was possibly underestimated, and white British individuals and females predominated among donors. Regions 160-218 and 743-854 dominated among vaccine-associated CD4 TCRs spanning spike.

This sample comprised peripheral blood, obtained on day 0 of AZD1222 vaccination. The rearrangement links TRBV11-2 to TRBJ2-2, with 15 positions matching TRBD2. The sequence came from an adult in good health. For the CDR3, the DNA is TGTGCCAGCACCTTAAATGCCGGACTAGCGGGAGGGGGAACCGGGGAGCTGTTTTTT. This gives the protein CASTLNAGLAGGGTGELFF.